These 28 T cell receptor beta chains share one sample of origin, sequenced in a study of shared clonotypes between healthy human individuals. Sequencing used immunoSEQ multiplex PCR; TCRdb keeps in-frame clones, though not all of them. Of about 230,000 clones listed, approximately 70% were seen once; the top ten hold around 10%. Sequenced input: memory CD4+ T cells sorted from blood. Sample subset: CD45RA-negative fraction. These receptors were obtained from a man under 40 in good health.

This clone turned up a few times. This chain connects TRBV6-4 to TRBJ2-2, with 10 bases that match TRBD2. V shed 6 bases, J shed 0 bases, and the junction held 7 bases outside the gene matches. CDR3 length equals 17 residues. CDR1 and CDR2 from the germline V gene are MRHNA and SNTAGT. CDR3 bases: TGTGCCAGCAGCGCCCTAGCGGGGGCCTCGAACACCGGGGAGCTGTTTTTT. Amino acids: CASSALAGASNTGELFF.

This clone was counted a single time. This same CDR3 is encoded by further DNA sequences in the sample. This sequence joins TRBV5-4 and TRBJ2-7, with 14 nucleotides matching TRBD2. This CDR3 contains 14 residues. Germline V gene data show CDR1 as SGHNT and CDR2 as YYREEE (reference sequence). The V gene end was trimmed by 3 bases and the J gene end by 6 bases; junction bases not matched to a gene: 2. The CDR3 loop is CASSSGLAGVEQYF. In nucleotides, the CDR3 is TGTGCCAGCAGCTCGGGACTAGCGGGAGTCGAGCAGTACTTC.

With respect to this clone: Other DNA sequences within the sample encode an identical CDR3. V and J are TRBV18 and TRBJ2-2; D may be TRBD1 (6 bases). The CDR3 covers 16 residues. Germline lookup yields CDR1 KGHSH and CDR2 LQKENI. V dropped 1 base and J dropped 3 bases, with 12 bases sitting between them. CDR3 nucleotides: TGTGCCAGCTCACCACGGGCAGGGGTAGACACCGGGGAGCTGTTTTTT. It codes for CASSPRAGVDTGELFF.

DNA of the CDR3: TGTGCCATCAGTGAGTCGGGGGGGAATCAGCCCCAGCATTTT. It translates to CAISESGGNQPQHF. The J gene is TRBJ1-5, the V gene TRBV10-3; D possibly corresponds to TRBD1 (5 bases). The CDR3 sequence is 14 residues long. Deletions cut 0 bases from V and 4 bases from J, with 7 bases between. Germline CDR1 ENHRY, CDR2 SYGVKD.

The V and J genes are TRBV19 and TRBJ2-1, with a possible D match to TRBD2 (6 bases). There are 15 residues in the CDR3. V was clipped by 4 bases and J by 7 bases, with 17 bases between them. Germline CDR1 is LNHDA and CDR2 is SQIVND (reference sequence). CDR3 residues: CASSTPGGNRNEQFF. The CDR3 DNA reads as TGTGCCAGTAGTACCCCTGGCGGGAACCGGAATGAGCAGTTCTTC.

Turning to this clone: Different DNA sequences within this sample yield the same CDR3. V usage is TRBV6-4 and J usage is TRBJ1-1, with 9 bases aligning to TRBD1. The CDR3 has 13 residues. The germline V gene encodes CDR1 MRHNA and CDR2 SNTAGT. V gave up 4 bases and J gave up 5 bases; unmatched junction bases: 2. For the CDR3, the DNA is TGTGCCAGCAGTGGCGGGACAGGGACTGAAGCTTTCTTT. Its translation: CASSGGTGTEAFF.

This clone has only a few counts. This sequence joins TRBV9 and TRBJ2-1; possibly TRBD1 for D (5 bases). The length of the CDR3 is 13 residues. Trimming left V 4 bases short and J 6 bases short, with 11 bases between. Germline V CDR1 and CDR2: SGDLS, YYNGEE. CDR3 protein: CASSHQGGNEQFF. In nucleotides, the CDR3 is TGTGCCAGCAGCCATCAGGGCGGCAATGAGCAGTTCTTC.

V and J are TRBV9 and TRBJ2-1, with 9 positions matching TRBD2. In germline, CDR1 is SGDLS, CDR2 YYNGEE. V trimming: 3 bases; J trimming: 3 bases; junction bases outside the gene matches: 7. This CDR3 spans 16 amino acids. CDR3: CASSATPSGDYNEQFF. CDR3 coding DNA: TGTGCCAGCAGCGCAACGCCTAGCGGGGACTACAATGAGCAGTTCTTC. Full variable domain (remainder filled in from reference TRBV9 and TRBJ2-1): DSGVTQTPKHLITATGQRVTLRCSPRSGDLSVYWYQQSLDQGLQFLIQYYNGEERAKGNILERFSAQQFPDLHSELNLSSLELGDSALYFCASSATPSGDYNEQFFGPGTRLTVL.

This chain joins TRBV5-1 and TRBJ2-5; D gene unclear. The CDR3 contains 16 residues. V was cut by 1 base and J by 4 bases, with 17 bases left in between. Germline lookup yields CDR1 SGHRS and CDR2 YFSETQ. CDR3: CASSLLSHRMGETQYF. The CDR3 nucleotides are TGCGCCAGCAGCTTGTTGTCACATCGCATGGGAGAGACCCAGTACTTC. The entire variable domain, with the rest obtained from reference TRBV5-1 and TRBJ2-5, is as follows: KAGVTQTPRYLIKTRGQQVTLSCSPISGHRSVSWYQQTPGQGLQFLFEYFSETQRNKGNFPGRFSGRQFSNSRSEMNVSTLELGDSALYLCASSLLSHRMGETQYFGPGTRLLVL.

As for this clone: Other DNA sequences in the sample encode the same CDR3. The rearrangement links TRBV11-2 to TRBJ2-1; TRBD1 or TRBD2 may be the D gene (5 bases each). CDR1 SGHAT and CDR2 FQNNGV come from the germline V gene. Trimming removed 5 bases at V and 3 bases at J, with 26 bases between. This CDR3 comprises 19 residues. The CDR3 spells CASSLRKLAVGRDYNEQFF. The CDR3 nucleotides are TGTGCCAGCAGCCTTAGGAAGCTAGCCGTGGGACGGGACTACAATGAGCAGTTCTTC.

V gene TRBV4-2 combines with J gene TRBJ2-1, with D hard to call. This CDR3 comprises 13 residues. Germline loops: CDR1 LGHNA, CDR2 YNFKEQ. V was shortened by 0 bases and J by 5 bases, with 5 bases between the two germline ends. CDR3 sequence: CASSQDRHNEQFF. CDR3 sequence (DNA): TGTGCCAGCAGCCAAGACAGGCACAATGAGCAGTTCTTC.

The chain combines TRBV28 with TRBJ1-2, with no clear D. This CDR3 comprises 12 residues. Trimming removed 5 bases from V and 8 bases from J, with 12 bases in between. Germline V CDR1 and CDR2: MDHEN, SYDVKM. CDR3 sequence reads: CASSPTPMGYTF. The CDR3 DNA reads TGTGCCAGCAGTCCCACCCCTATGGGCTACACCTTC.

This clone showed up many times. The genes are TRBV14 and TRBJ2-7, with 7 bases identical to TRBD1. Germline V gene lookup returns CDR1 SGHDN and CDR2 FVKESK. The CDR3 sequence is 14 residues long. V shed 6 bases and J 0 bases; nucleotides not matched to a gene: 5. CDR3 bases: TGTGCCAGCAGTCGGGACAGTAGCTCCTACGAGCAGTACTTC. It codes for CASSRDSSSYEQYF.

V usage is TRBV14 and J usage is TRBJ2-7; TRBD1 might be the D (6 bases). The germline V gene encodes CDR1 SGHDN and CDR2 FVKESK. V lost 5 bases and J 2 bases, leaving 16 bases between the germline ends. The CDR3 extends over 15 amino acids. The DNA for the CDR3 is TGTGCCAGCAGCAGACAGGTCGCCCTCCCCTACGAGCAGTACTTC. The encoded protein is CASSRQVALPYEQYF.

In DNA, the CDR3 is TGTGCCAGCAGCCCATCTAGGGGCACAGATACGCAGTATTTT. It encodes CASSPSRGTDTQYF. The chain couples TRBV5-4 to TRBJ2-3; D gene ambiguous. Germline V gene sequence: CDR1 SGHNT, CDR2 YYREEE (reference sequence). The CDR3 is 14 residues long. V was clipped by 4 bases and J by 1 base, with 10 bases between them.

The chain combines TRBV10-2 with TRBJ2-7; D is unresolved. Trimming took off 0 bases at V and 0 bases at J, with 18 bases between the two ends. Germline loops: CDR1 WSHSY, CDR2 SAAADI. This CDR3 comprises 18 residues. The CDR3 DNA is TGCGCCAGCAGTGAGTCGATATCGGGCGCCCTAAGCTCCTACGAGCAGTACTTC. Encoded protein: CASSESISGALSSYEQYF.

The chain recombines TRBV25-1 with TRBJ2-5, with 8 bases aligning to TRBD1. From germline, CDR1 is MGHDK and CDR2 SYGVNS. Trimming removed 5 bases from V and 9 bases from J; junction bases left unmatched: 14. This CDR3 is 15 amino acids long. CDR3 DNA sequence: TGTGCCAGCAGTCTCCCCGGGACAGGTTATTCGTCCCAGTACTTC. Protein: CASSLPGTGYSSQYF.

The chain joins TRBV23-1 to TRBJ2-7; D call uncertain. TRBV23-1 is filed as an ORF, its function uncertain. Trimming stripped 4 bases from V and 0 bases from J, with 10 bases between. This CDR3 contains 14 residues. CDR3 sequence: CASSPLTNSYEQYF. CDR3 bases: TGCGCCAGCAGTCCCTTGACGAACTCCTACGAGCAGTACTTC.

The chain employs TRBV30 and TRBJ2-2; D not certain. The germline gives CDR1 GTSNPN, CDR2 SVGIG (reference sequence). The CDR3 length is 12 residues. V gave up 0 bases and J gave up 5 bases, with 4 bases separating them. The CDR3 coding sequence is TGTGCCTGGAGTGTTTATACCGGGGAGCTGTTTTTT. It is translated as CAWSVYTGELFF.

The CDR3, as DNA: TGTGCCAGCACCCCTATTGGGACTAACACAGATACGCAGTATTTT. Amino acid sequence: CASTPIGTNTDTQYF. This chain uses TRBV9 with TRBJ2-3, with 7 bases matching TRBD2. Germline CDR1 and CDR2: SGDLS and YYNGEE. With V trimmed by 6 bases and J by 2 bases, 9 bases remained unmatched. The CDR3 length is 15 residues.

The rearrangement uses TRBV19 and TRBJ2-2; the D gene could be TRBD1 or TRBD2 (5 bases each). V was clipped by 7 bases and J by 4 bases, with 19 bases between them. The CDR3 consists of 16 residues. Per the germline V gene, CDR1 is LNHDA and CDR2 is SQIVND (reference sequence). DNA of the CDR3: TGTGCCAGTAAACATCTGGCAGGGCGGGTCACCGGGGAGCTGTTTTTT. Protein sequence: CASKHLAGRVTGELFF.

The CDR3 loop reads CASSLGRGNTEAFF. CDR3 coding DNA: TGTGCCAGTAGTCTAGGGCGGGGGAACACTGAAGCTTTCTTT. This chain links TRBV19 with TRBJ1-1; the D is unclear. This CDR3 comprises 14 residues. The V gene lost 5 bases and the J gene lost 1 base, with 11 bases spanning the gap. Germline V gene data show CDR1 as LNHDA and CDR2 as SQIVND (reference sequence).

This clone was counted a few times. The chain recombines TRBV27 with TRBJ1-2; D not certain. This CDR3 has 13 residues. V was trimmed by 5 bases and J by 7 bases, leaving 14 bases between them. From germline, CDR1 is MNHEY and CDR2 SMNVEV (reference sequence). CDR3 protein: CASSPRGSIGYTF. CDR3 bases: TGTGCCAGCAGTCCGCGAGGCTCTATTGGCTACACCTTC.

The chain links TRBV19 to TRBJ2-3; the match to TRBD2 covers 12 bases. Germline assignment: CDR1 LNHDA and CDR2 SQIVND (reference sequence). The length of the CDR3 is 15 residues. With 3 bases clipped from V and 6 bases from J, the junction kept 4 bases outside the gene matches. CDR3 sequence (DNA): TGTGCCAGTAGTATTCTAGCGGGAGGGCCGGATACGCAGTATTTT. This translates into CASSILAGGPDTQYF.

The table lists this clone with a few counts. The rearrangement uses TRBV5-5 and TRBJ2-1; D uncertain. CDR3 length: 13 residues. The V end lost 4 bases, the J end lost 9 bases, and 14 bases lay between the germline ends. The germline V gene encodes CDR1 SGHKS and CDR2 YYEKEE (reference sequence). CDR3 nucleotides: TGTGCCAGCAGCAAGCCTGGTATCAGTGAGCAGTTCTTC. Amino acids: CASSKPGISEQFF.

The chain is built from TRBV11-2 and TRBJ2-7; possible D gene TRBD2, 5 bases. Germline V gene lookup returns CDR1 SGHAT and CDR2 FQNNGV. This CDR3 is built from 14 residues. The V end lost 0 bases, the J end lost 6 bases, and 12 bases lay between the germline ends. The CDR3: CASSLDLYGGEQYF. As DNA, the CDR3 is TGTGCCAGCAGCTTAGATCTCTATGGAGGCGAGCAGTACTTC.

The chain carries TRBV28 and TRBJ1-5, with a possible D match to TRBD1 (5 bases). Trimming removed 5 bases from V and 4 bases from J, with 12 bases in between. Germline V lookup: CDR1 MDHEN, CDR2 SYDVKM. The CDR3 is 14 amino acids. Here the CDR3 reads CASSGQLPNQPQHF. Written as DNA, the CDR3 is TGTGCCAGCAGTGGACAACTCCCTAATCAGCCCCAGCATTTT.

The chain couples TRBV7-9 to TRBJ1-2; D is uncertain. This CDR3 spans 13 amino acids. Trimming cost V 1 base and J 4 bases, with 7 bases left between them. Germline assignment: CDR1 SEHNR and CDR2 FQNEAQ (reference sequence). The CDR3 bases are TGTGCCAGCAGCTTAGTCCAGCTCTATGGCTACACCTTC. Translation: CASSLVQLYGYTF.